Listed below are T cell receptor beta chains from one sample, sequenced in a study of T cell changes during pregnancy in multiple sclerosis. Libraries were prepared by immunoSEQ multiplex PCR; TCRdb keeps only in-frame clonotypes and omits some of them. The sample includes under 75,000 clones, approximately 90% of them seen just once. The sample was peripheral blood, taken in the third trimester of pregnancy. These receptors all come from a female donor in good health, enrolled as a control in a pregnancy study. Both conserved end residues are part of each CDR3. A D gene is named only where the DNA matches it firmly. The size of a clone is reported for some rows only, either as once, few or many, or as a class for expanded clones.

NA	TRBV7-8	NA	TRBJ1-1	TGTGCCAGCAGCTTAGGTCTAACGTTCGAAGCTTTCTTT	CASSLGLTFEAFF
TRBD1	TRBV4-1	NA	TRBJ1-2	TGCGCCAGCAGCCAAGAGGGACAGGGTGACTATGGCTACACCTTC	CASSQEGQGDYGYTF
NA	TRBV6-6	NA	TRBJ1-3	TGTGCCAGCAGTTACCCCCCCCCGCTAGGAAACACCATATATTTT	CASSYPPPLGNTIYF
NA	TRBV19	NA	TRBJ2-7	TGTGCCAGTAGTAAAGCGGAGGTTTCCTACGAGCAGTACTTC	CASSKAEVSYEQYF
NA	TRBV2	NA	TRBJ1-2	TGTGCCAGCAGTGAAGACTCCCCTCGAGCCAACTATGGCTACACCTTC	CASSEDSPRANYGYTF
NA	TRBV7-9	NA	TRBJ2-7	TGTGCCAGCAGCCAAGGGGGGGATCACTACGAGCAGTACTTC	CASSQGGDHYEQYF
NA	TRBV5-6	once	TRBJ1-2	TGTGCCAGCAGCCAGAGGGATGGCTATGGCTACACCTTC	CASSQRDGYGYTF
TRBD2	TRBV6-5	NA	TRBJ2-1	TGTGCCAGCAGACTAGCGGGGCTCTACAATGAGCAGTTCTTC	CASRLAGLYNEQFF
TRBD2	TRBV19	NA	TRBJ2-1	TGTGCCAGTAGTATTCTGGCGGCAGGCGGGAGGGACAATGAGCAGTTCTTC	CASSILAAGGRDNEQFF
TRBD1	TRBV5-1	NA	TRBJ1-3	TGCGCCAGCAGCTTGGTCACAGGGGGAGGAAACACCATATATTTT	CASSLVTGGGNTIYF
NA	TRBV5-1	NA	TRBJ2-3	TGCGCCAGCAGCTTGGGCATGGTTGGCTCAGATACGCAGTATTTT	CASSLGMVGSDTQYF
TRBD1	TRBV6-5	NA	TRBJ2-3	TGTGCCAGCACCCGGACAGGGGGCACAGATACGCAGTATTTT	CASTRTGGTDTQYF
NA	TRBV19	NA	TRBJ1-2	TGTGCCGGGGGGGACAAACTCTATGGCTACACCTTC	CAGGDKLYGYTF
TRBD2	TRBV28	once	TRBJ2-1	TGTGCCACCGACAGACTAGCGGGAGGAAGATCCTACAATGAGCAGTTCTTC	CATDRLAGGRSYNEQFF